A single sample gave rise to the 20 T cell receptor beta chains below, sequenced in a study of patients and donors after allogeneic stem cell transplantation. Via MiXCR, TCRdb re-called the RT-PCR reads, giving one row per CDR3 protein. The sample holds roughly 190,000 distinct CDR3 sequences, less than 45% seen once. The specimen was blood, either unsorted or a sorted T cell fraction (not recorded which). The receptors were sampled from a human donor who was either an allogeneic HSCT recipient or a stem cell or donor lymphocyte infusion donor (not recorded which). It is not recorded whose cells these are; they may come from a transplant donor.

V gene TRBV12-3 or TRBV12-4 combines with J gene TRBJ1-6; 7 bases are shared with TRBD1. The CDR3 is 18 residues long. The V segment lost 5 bases and the J segment 0 bases; nucleotides outside the gene matches: 10. CDR3 in amino acids: CASSPTGLKSSYNSPLHF. The CDR3 nucleotides read TGTGCCAGCAGTCCGACAGGGCTGAAGAGCTCCTATAATTCACCCCTCCACTTT.

There are a few counts of this clonotype. This chain joins TRBV29-1 and TRBJ1-3; the D gene is possibly TRBD1 (5 bases). Between the trimmed V and J ends, which lost 7 bases and 4 bases, there was a span of 14 bases. The CDR3 contains 13 residues. Per germline, CDR1 SQVTM and CDR2 ANQGSEA. CDR3 amino acids: CSAGRGPGNTIYF. CDR3 coding DNA: TGCAGCGCTGGGAGGGGACCCGGAAACACCATATATTTT. The full variable domain, in which reference TRBV29-1 and TRBJ1-3 provide the parts outside the CDR3, is SAVISQKPSRDICQRGTSLTIQCQVDSQVTMMFWYRQQPGQSLTLIATANQGSEATYESGFVIDKFPISRPNLTFSTLTVSNMSPEDSSIYLCSAGRGPGNTIYFGEGSWLTVV.

This chain links TRBV25-1 with TRBJ1-1; 9 bases fit TRBD1. V lost 6 bases, J lost 6 bases, and 5 bases stayed unmatched. This CDR3 region has 13 residues. Germline CDR1 MGHDK, CDR2 SYGVNS. The CDR3 bases are TGTGCCAGCAGACAGGGGGCTATCCCTGAAGCTTTCTTT. Protein: CASRQGAIPEAFF.

There are a few counts of this clonotype. The chain employs TRBV27 and TRBJ2-1; 10 nucleotides align to TRBD2. Germline values: CDR1 MNHEY, CDR2 SMNVEV (reference sequence). The CDR3 has 14 residues. The junction had 14 bases not matched to a gene; V was cut back by 6 bases and J by 15 bases. The CDR3 nucleotides read TGTGCCAGCAGCCGAGCGGGAGGGCCCTCTCCACCGTTCTTC. Protein: CASSRAGGPSPPFF.

The chain couples TRBV6-5 to TRBJ1-1, with unresolved D. V lost 5 bases and J 5 bases, leaving 18 bases between the germline ends. Looked up from germline, CDR1 is MNHEY and CDR2 is SVGAGI. CDR3 length equals 15 residues. CDR3 amino acids: CASSRSTGRGTEAFF. DNA of the CDR3: TGTGCCAGCAGTAGATCCACGGGTAGAGGTACTGAAGCTTTCTTT.

The rearrangement joins TRBV4-3 to TRBJ1-1; D call uncertain. The CDR3 is made up of 15 amino acids. Germline V lookup: CDR1 LGHNA, CDR2 YSLEER. V was trimmed by 0 bases and J by 5 bases, leaving 13 bases between them. CDR3 region: CASSQERERMTEAFF. In nucleotides, the CDR3 is TGCGCCAGCAGCCAAGAAAGGGAGAGGATGACTGAAGCTTTCTTT.

The chain couples TRBV6-2 or TRBV6-3 to TRBJ1-2; TRBD1 might be the D (6 bases). This CDR3 has 14 residues. Germline values: CDR1 MNHEY, CDR2 SVGEGT. V lost 2 bases, J lost 4 bases, and 11 bases lay in between. The DNA for the CDR3 is TGTGCCAGCAGTTACCCCGGGGGCGGCTATGGCTACACCTTC. Its translation is CASSYPGGGYGYTF.

This clonotype was observed a few times. The genes are TRBV24-1 and TRBJ2-7; D is perhaps TRBD1 or TRBD2 (5 bases each). V lost 9 bases to trimming and J lost 2 bases, with 19 bases between them. CDR1 and CDR2 from the germline V gene are KGHDR and SFDVKD. CDR3 length: 15 residues. CDR3 loop: CATVTSGTVTYEQYF. CDR3 in DNA: TGTGCCACCGTCACCTCCGGGACCGTGACCTACGAGCAGTACTTC.

This chain joins TRBV27 and TRBJ2-2; no firm D call. The CDR3 runs 12 residues. Germline values: CDR1 MNHEY, CDR2 SMNVEV (reference sequence). Deletions cut 6 bases from V and 6 bases from J, with 8 bases between. The CDR3 loop is CASRVPPGELFF. CDR3 DNA sequence: TGTGCCAGCAGAGTGCCGCCCGGGGAGCTGTTTTTT.

The chain joins TRBV5-1 to TRBJ2-1; the D gene is possibly TRBD1 (7 bases). This CDR3 spans 13 amino acids. Looked up from germline, CDR1 is SGHRS and CDR2 is YFSETQ. V dropped 5 bases and J dropped 8 bases, with 14 bases sitting between them. The CDR3 is CASSGQGEDEQFF. CDR3 bases: TGCGCCAGCAGTGGGCAGGGGGAGGATGAGCAGTTCTTC.

The chain joins TRBV4-3 to TRBJ1-1; D unresolved. V gave up 6 bases and J gave up 1 base, with 15 bases separating them. Germline CDR1 LGHNA, CDR2 YSLEER. The CDR3 runs to 15 residues. The DNA for the CDR3 is TGCGCCAGCAGAGAAAGGCTGGGTTGGAACACTGAAGCTTTCTTT. This encodes CASRERLGWNTEAFF.

The gene calls are TRBV15 and TRBJ1-5; D not certain. CDR3 length equals 15 residues. CDR1 and CDR2 from the germline V gene are LNHNV and YYDKDF (reference sequence). Between the trimmed V and J ends, which lost 0 bases and 3 bases, there was a span of 9 bases. CDR3 nucleotide sequence: TGTGCCACCAGCAGAGAAGTTAAACCCAATCAGCCCCAGCATTTT. This sequence encodes CATSREVKPNQPQHF.

This clonotype was observed many times. V usage is TRBV5-1 and J usage is TRBJ1-5; D unclear. The CDR3 has 12 amino acids. The germline V gene has CDR1 SGHRS and CDR2 YFSETQ. V gave up 5 bases and J gave up 0 bases, with 3 bases separating them. The DNA for the CDR3 is TGCGCCAGCAGATATAGCAATCAGCCCCAGCATTTT. Translation gives CASRYSNQPQHF.

The rearrangement links TRBV28 to TRBJ1-1, with D hard to call. Germline-derived CDR1 and CDR2 are MDHEN and SYDVKM. The V end was cut by 2 bases, the J end by 8 bases, with 12 bases between. There are 13 residues in the CDR3. The CDR3 sequence is CASSLILGREAFF. DNA for the CDR3: TGTGCCAGCAGTTTAATCCTGGGGAGGGAAGCTTTCTTT.

In its sample, this clonotype was seen a few times. DNA for the CDR3: TGCAGTGCTACTCAGCGGGAGGCCGGGGAGCTGTTTTTT. As protein: CSATQREAGELFF. This chain uses TRBV20-1 with TRBJ2-2; 9 bases are a match to TRBD2. J gave up 6 bases and V 4 bases, and 3 bases lay outside the gene matches. This CDR3 contains 13 residues. Germline assignment: CDR1 DFQATT and CDR2 SNEGSKA (reference sequence).

The chain combines TRBV12-3 or TRBV12-4 with TRBJ1-5, with 8 bases matching TRBD1. There are 15 residues in the CDR3. V shed 5 bases and J 7 bases; nucleotides not matched to a gene: 10. The CDR3 nucleotides are TGTGCCAGCAGTCTCCTCGGACAGGGAAGACAGCCCCAGCATTTT. As protein: CASSLLGQGRQPQHF.

This clonotype turned up a few times. The chain has TRBV5-4 and TRBJ2-3, with a possible D match to TRBD1 (6 bases). The CDR3 has 14 amino acids. V lost 4 bases to trimming and J lost 2 bases, with 11 bases between them. Germline CDR1 is SGHNT and CDR2 is YYREEE (reference sequence). The CDR3, as DNA: TGTGCCAGCAGCCACGGACAGTCCACAGATACGCAGTATTTT. Its protein product is CASSHGQSTDTQYF.

The chain combines TRBV13 with TRBJ2-5; D possibly corresponds to TRBD2 (6 bases). The CDR3 runs 14 residues. Germline lookup yields CDR1 PRHDT and CDR2 FYEKMQ (reference sequence). V lost 2 bases to trimming and J lost 3 bases, with 10 bases between them. The CDR3 sequence: CASSLRLGEETQYF. CDR3 DNA sequence: TGTGCCAGCAGCTTACGACTAGGGGAAGAGACCCAGTACTTC.

J is TRBJ2-7 and V is TRBV6-5; TRBD2 aligns across 9 bases. After removal of 4 bases from V and 0 bases from J, the junction contained 1 base not matched to a gene. The CDR3 loop spans 14 amino acids. Germline V gives CDR1 MNHEY, CDR2 SVGAGI. The DNA for the CDR3 is TGTGCCAGCAGTTTAGCGGGAGTCTCCTACGAGCAGTACTTC. Amino acid sequence: CASSLAGVSYEQYF.

This clonotype occurred a few times. The rearrangement joins TRBV21-1 to TRBJ1-2. TRBV21-1 constitutes a pseudogene. The CDR3 totals 14 residues. The CDR3 sequence: CASSRVKFLAGYTF. The CDR3 coding sequence is TGTGCCAGCAGCAGGGTGAAGTTTCTTGCTGGCTACACCTTC.